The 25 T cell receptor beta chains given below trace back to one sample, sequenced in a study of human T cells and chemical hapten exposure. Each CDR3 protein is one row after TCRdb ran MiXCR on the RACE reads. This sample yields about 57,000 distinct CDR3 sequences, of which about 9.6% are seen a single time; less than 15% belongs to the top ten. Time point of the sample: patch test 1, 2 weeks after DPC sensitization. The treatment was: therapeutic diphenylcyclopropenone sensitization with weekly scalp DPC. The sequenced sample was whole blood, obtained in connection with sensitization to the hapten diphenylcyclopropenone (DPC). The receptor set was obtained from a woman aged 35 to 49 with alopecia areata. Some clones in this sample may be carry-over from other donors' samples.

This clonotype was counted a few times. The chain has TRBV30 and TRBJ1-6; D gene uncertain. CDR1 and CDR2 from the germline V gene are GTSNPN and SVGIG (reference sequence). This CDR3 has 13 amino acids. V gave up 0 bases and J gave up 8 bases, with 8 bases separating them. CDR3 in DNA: TGTGCCTGGAGTGTGAAAGGTGATTCACCCCTCCACTTT. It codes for CAWSVKGDSPLHF. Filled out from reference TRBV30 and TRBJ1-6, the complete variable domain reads SQTIHQWPATLVQPVGSPLSLECTVEGTSNPNLYWYRQAAGRGLQLLFYSVGIGQISSEVPQNLSASRPQDRQFILSSKKLLLSDSGFYLCAWSVKGDSPLHFGNGTRLTVT.

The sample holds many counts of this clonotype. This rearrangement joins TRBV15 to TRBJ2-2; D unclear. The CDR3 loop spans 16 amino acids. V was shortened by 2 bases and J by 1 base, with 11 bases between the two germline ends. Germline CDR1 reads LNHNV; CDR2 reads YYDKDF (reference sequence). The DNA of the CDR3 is TGTGCCACCAGCAGACCATCGGAAATGAACACCGGGGAGCTGTTTTTT. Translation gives CATSRPSEMNTGELFF.

Here the CDR3 DNA reads TGTGCCAGTAGTCTTTCCCAACCTCAAGAGACCCAGTACTTC. As protein: CASSLSQPQETQYF. The rearrangement links TRBV19 to TRBJ2-5; D is ambiguous. Germline V CDR1 and CDR2: LNHDA, SQIVND (reference sequence). The germline V and J ends were trimmed by 5 bases and 2 bases, with 12 bases remaining between them. This CDR3 has 14 residues.

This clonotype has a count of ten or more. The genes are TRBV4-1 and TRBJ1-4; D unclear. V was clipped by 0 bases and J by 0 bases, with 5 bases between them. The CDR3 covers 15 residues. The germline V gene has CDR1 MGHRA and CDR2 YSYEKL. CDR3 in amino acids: CASSQDSATNEKLFF. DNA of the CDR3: TGCGCCAGCAGCCAAGACAGTGCAACTAATGAAAAACTGTTTTTT.

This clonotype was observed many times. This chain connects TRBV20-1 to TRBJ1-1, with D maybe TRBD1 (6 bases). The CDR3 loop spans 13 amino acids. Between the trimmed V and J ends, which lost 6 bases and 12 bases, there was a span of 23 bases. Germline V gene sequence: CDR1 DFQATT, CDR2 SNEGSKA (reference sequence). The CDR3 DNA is TGCAGTGCCCTAGAACGGGGGCGGCCCGTACCTTTCTTT. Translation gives CSALERGRPVPFF.

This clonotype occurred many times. CDR3 sequence reads: CASSQVESGYTDTQYF. The CDR3 bases are TGTGCCAGCAGCCAGGTCGAGAGCGGCTACACAGATACGCAGTATTTT. The chain is built from TRBV4-2 and TRBJ2-3, with D tentatively TRBD2 (5 bases). CDR3 length: 16 amino acids. CDR1 and CDR2 from the germline V gene are LGHNA and YNFKEQ. Trimming stripped 3 bases from V and 2 bases from J, with 15 bases between.

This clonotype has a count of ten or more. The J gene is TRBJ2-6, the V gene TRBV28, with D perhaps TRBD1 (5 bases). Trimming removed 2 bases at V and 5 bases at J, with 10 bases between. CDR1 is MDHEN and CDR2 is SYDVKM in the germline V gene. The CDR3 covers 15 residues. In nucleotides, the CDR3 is TGTGCCAGCAGTTTACAGGGAATTTGGGCCAACGTCCTGACTTTC. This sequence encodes CASSLQGIWANVLTF.

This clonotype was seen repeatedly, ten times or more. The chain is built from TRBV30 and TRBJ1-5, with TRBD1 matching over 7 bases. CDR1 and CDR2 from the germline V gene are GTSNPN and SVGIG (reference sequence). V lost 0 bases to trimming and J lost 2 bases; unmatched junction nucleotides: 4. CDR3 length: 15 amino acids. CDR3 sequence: CAWSVLGGRNQPQHF. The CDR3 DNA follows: TGTGCCTGGAGTGTACTAGGGGGCCGCAATCAGCCCCAGCATTTT.

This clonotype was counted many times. CDR3 in amino acids: CSARQGSETQYF. DNA of the CDR3: TGCAGCGCTCGACAGGGTAGCGAGACCCAGTACTTC. J is TRBJ2-5 and V is TRBV29-1, with 7 bases fitting TRBD1. The CDR3 loop spans 12 amino acids. Germline-derived CDR1 and CDR2 are SQVTM and ANQGSEA. V lost 7 bases to trimming and J lost 5 bases; unmatched junction nucleotides: 7.

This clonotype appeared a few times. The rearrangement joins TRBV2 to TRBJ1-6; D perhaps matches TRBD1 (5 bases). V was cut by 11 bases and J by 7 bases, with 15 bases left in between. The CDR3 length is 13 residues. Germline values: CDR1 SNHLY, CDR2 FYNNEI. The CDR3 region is CAGHMGKNSPLHF. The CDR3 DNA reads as TGTGCCGGACACATGGGGAAAAATTCACCCCTCCACTTT.

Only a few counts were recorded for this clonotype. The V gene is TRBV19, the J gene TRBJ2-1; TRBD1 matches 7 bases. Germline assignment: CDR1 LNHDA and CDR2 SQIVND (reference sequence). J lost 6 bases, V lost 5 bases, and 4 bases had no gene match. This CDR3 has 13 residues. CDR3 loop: CASSSRQGNEQFF. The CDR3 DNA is TGTGCCAGTAGTTCCCGACAGGGCAATGAGCAGTTCTTC.

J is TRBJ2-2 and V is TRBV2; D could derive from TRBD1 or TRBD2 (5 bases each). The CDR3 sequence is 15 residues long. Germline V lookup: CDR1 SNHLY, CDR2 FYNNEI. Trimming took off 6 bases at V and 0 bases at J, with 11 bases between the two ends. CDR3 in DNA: TGTGCCAGCAGGGACGGGACGACGAACACCGGGGAGCTGTTTTTT. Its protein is CASRDGTTNTGELFF.

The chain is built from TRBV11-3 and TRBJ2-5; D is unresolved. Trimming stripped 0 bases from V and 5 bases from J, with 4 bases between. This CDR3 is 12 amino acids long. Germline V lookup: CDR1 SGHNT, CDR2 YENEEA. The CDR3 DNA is TGTGCCAGCAGCTTAGATCAGGAGACCCAGTACTTC. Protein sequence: CASSLDQETQYF.

The CDR3 loop reads CASSHGGQQETQYF. As DNA, the CDR3 is TGTGCCAGCAGTCACGGGGGACAACAAGAGACCCAGTACTTC. The rearrangement links TRBV7-2 to TRBJ2-5; D possibly uses TRBD1 or TRBD2 (6 bases each). This CDR3 contains 14 residues. The V and J ends lost 6 bases and 2 bases respectively, with 13 bases between them. Germline V gene lookup returns CDR1 SGHTA and CDR2 FQGNSA. The whole variable domain, filled in from reference TRBV7-2 and TRBJ2-5, reads GAGVSQSPSNKVTEKGKDVELRCDPISGHTALYWYRQSLGQGLEFLIYFQGNSAPDKSGLPSDRFSAERTGGSVSTLTIQRTQQEDSAVYLCASSHGGQQETQYFGPGTRLLVL.

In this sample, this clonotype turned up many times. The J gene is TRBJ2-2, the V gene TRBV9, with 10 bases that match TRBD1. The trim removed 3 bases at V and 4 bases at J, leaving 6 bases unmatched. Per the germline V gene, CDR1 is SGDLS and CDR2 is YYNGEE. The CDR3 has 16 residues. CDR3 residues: CASSESGTGVTGELFF. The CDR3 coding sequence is TGTGCCAGCAGCGAATCTGGGACAGGGGTCACCGGGGAGCTGTTTTTT.

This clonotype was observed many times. This CDR3 is CASSYAGQAGGTQYF. As DNA, the CDR3 is TGTGCCAGCAGTTACGCGGGACAGGCGGGTGGGACCCAGTACTTC. This sequence joins TRBV6-6 and TRBJ2-5; 8 positions match TRBD1. The V and J ends lost 2 bases and 7 bases, in that order; junction bases with no gene match: 9. This CDR3 region has 15 residues. CDR1 MNHNY and CDR2 SVGAGI come from the germline V gene (reference sequence).

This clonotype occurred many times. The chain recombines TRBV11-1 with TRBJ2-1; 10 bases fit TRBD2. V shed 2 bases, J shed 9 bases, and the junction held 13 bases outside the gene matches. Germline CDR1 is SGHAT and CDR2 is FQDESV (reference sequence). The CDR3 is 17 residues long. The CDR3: CASSLRFLAGVSSEQFF. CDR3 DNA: TGTGCCAGCAGCTTAAGGTTTCTAGCGGGGGTTAGTAGTGAGCAGTTCTTC.

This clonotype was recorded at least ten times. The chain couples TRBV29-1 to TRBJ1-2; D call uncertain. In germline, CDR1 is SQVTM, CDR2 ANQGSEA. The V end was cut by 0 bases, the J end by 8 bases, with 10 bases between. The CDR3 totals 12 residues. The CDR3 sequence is CSVEDRGYGYTF. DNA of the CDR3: TGCAGCGTTGAAGATCGAGGCTACGGCTACACCTTC.

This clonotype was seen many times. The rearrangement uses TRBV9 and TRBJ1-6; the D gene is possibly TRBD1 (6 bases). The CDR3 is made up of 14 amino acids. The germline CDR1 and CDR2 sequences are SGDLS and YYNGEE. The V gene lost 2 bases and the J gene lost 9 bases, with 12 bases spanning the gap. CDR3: CASSVTTGSSPLHF. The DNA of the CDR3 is TGTGCCAGCAGCGTGACTACAGGGAGTTCACCCCTCCACTTT.

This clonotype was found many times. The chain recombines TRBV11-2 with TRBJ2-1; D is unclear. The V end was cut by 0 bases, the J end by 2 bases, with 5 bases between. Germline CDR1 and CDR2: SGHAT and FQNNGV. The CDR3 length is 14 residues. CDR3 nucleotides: TGTGCCAGCAGCTTAGACGCCGCCTACAATGAGCAGTTCTTC. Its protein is CASSLDAAYNEQFF.

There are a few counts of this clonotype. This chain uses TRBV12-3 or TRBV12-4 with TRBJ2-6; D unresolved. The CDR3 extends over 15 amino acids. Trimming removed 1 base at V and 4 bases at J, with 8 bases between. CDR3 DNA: TGTGCCAGCAGTTTAGAGGGTGCCGGGGCCAACGTCCTGACTTTC. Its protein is CASSLEGAGANVLTF.

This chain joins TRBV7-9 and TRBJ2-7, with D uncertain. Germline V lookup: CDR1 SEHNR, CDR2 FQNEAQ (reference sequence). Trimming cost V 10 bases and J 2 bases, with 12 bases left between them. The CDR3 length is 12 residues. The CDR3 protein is CATRSHTYEQYF. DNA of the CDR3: TGTGCCACCCGGAGCCACACCTACGAGCAGTACTTC.

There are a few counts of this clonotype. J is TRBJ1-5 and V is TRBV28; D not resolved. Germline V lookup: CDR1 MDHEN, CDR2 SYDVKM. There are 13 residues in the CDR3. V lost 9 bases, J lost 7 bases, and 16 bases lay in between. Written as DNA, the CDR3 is TGTGCCAGTTTACGGAGGGCGGGACAGCCCCAGCATTTT. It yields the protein CASLRRAGQPQHF.

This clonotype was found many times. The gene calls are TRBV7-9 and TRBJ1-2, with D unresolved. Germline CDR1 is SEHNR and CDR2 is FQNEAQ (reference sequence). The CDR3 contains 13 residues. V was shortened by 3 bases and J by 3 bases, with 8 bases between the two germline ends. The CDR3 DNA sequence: TGTGCCAGCAGCTTGTGGGCACACTATGGCTACACCTTC. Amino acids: CASSLWAHYGYTF.

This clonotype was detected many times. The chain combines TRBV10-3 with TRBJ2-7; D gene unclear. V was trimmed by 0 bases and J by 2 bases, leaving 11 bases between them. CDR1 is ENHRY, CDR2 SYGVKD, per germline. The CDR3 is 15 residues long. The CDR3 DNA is TGTGCCATCAGTGAGTCTTCTACGGAAACCTACGAGCAGTACTTC. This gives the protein CAISESSTETYEQYF.